What follows are 18 T cell receptor beta chains derived from one specimen sequenced in a study of T cell responses to AZD1222 COVID-19 vaccine. Using immunoSEQ multiplex PCR, the repertoire was profiled, and TCRdb retains in-frame clones only, with some absent. The repertoire holds about 130,000 clones, with around 90% as singletons. The material sequenced was peripheral blood, taken on day 0 of AZD1222 vaccination. All receptors derive from an adult in good health.

The chain joins TRBV20-1 to TRBJ2-1; 10 nucleotides match TRBD1. Germline loops: CDR1 DFQATT, CDR2 SNEGSKA (reference sequence). The CDR3 length is 10 residues. The ends lost 6 bases at V and 14 bases at J; junction bases unmatched: 4. The CDR3 protein is CSAEGQGKFF. The CDR3 DNA reads as TGCAGTGCCGAGGGACAGGGGAAGTTCTTC.

The V gene is TRBV5-1, the J gene TRBJ2-7, with unresolved D. V was pared by 0 bases and J by 5 bases, with 12 bases between. The CDR3 contains 14 residues. Germline loops: CDR1 SGHRS, CDR2 YFSETQ. As DNA, the CDR3 is TGCGCCAGCAGCTTGGAAAGGGATAGTGACGAGCAGTACTTC. It codes for CASSLERDSDEQYF.

This sequence joins TRBV5-6 and TRBJ1-6, with D perhaps TRBD1 (5 bases). The CDR3 consists of 15 residues. V was clipped by 4 bases and J by 8 bases, with 16 bases between them. Germline CDR1 reads SGHDT; CDR2 reads YYEEEE. CDR3 loop: CASSRGGFFDSPLHF. CDR3 nucleotide sequence: TGTGCCAGCAGCCGCGGGGGGTTTTTCGATTCACCCCTCCACTTT. The variable domain in full, completed from reference TRBV5-6 and TRBJ1-6, reads DAGVTQSPTHLIKTRGQQVTLRCSPKSGHDTVSWYQQALGQGPQFIFQYYEEEERQRGNFPDRFSGHQFPNYSSELNVNALLLGDSALYLCASSRGGFFDSPLHFGNGTRLTVT.

The chain joins TRBV29-1 to TRBJ2-5; 8 bases line up with TRBD1. The CDR3 totals 15 residues. V gave up 3 bases and J gave up 4 bases; unmatched junction bases: 10. The V gene's germline CDR1 is SQVTM and CDR2 ANQGSEA. The CDR3 reads CSVEKGTGGGETQYF. Written as DNA, the CDR3 is TGCAGCGTTGAGAAGGGCACAGGGGGAGGAGAGACCCAGTACTTC.

This clone was seen only once. The chain employs TRBV11-3 and TRBJ1-2, with D tentatively TRBD1 (5 bases). The V gene lost 6 bases and the J gene lost 8 bases, with 16 bases spanning the gap. There are 13 residues in the CDR3. CDR1 and CDR2 (germline): SGHNT, YENEEA. The CDR3, as DNA: TGTGCCAGCAGTGAGAAGACCTGGGGGGGCTACACCTTC. This translates into CASSEKTWGGYTF.

The chain uses TRBV28 and TRBJ1-6, with a tentative D call TRBD1 (6 bases). Per germline, CDR1 MDHEN and CDR2 SYDVKM. Trimming took 6 bases from V and 8 from J, leaving 14 bases between them. The CDR3 consists of 14 residues. CDR3 DNA sequence: TGTGCCAGCAGGGGGGGCAGGGATTATTCACCCCTCCACTTT. It codes for CASRGGRDYSPLHF. Together with reference TRBV28 and TRBJ1-6, the CDR3 gives the full variable domain: DVKVTQSSRYLVKRTGEKVFLECVQDMDHENMFWYRQDPGLGLRLIYFSYDVKMKEKGDIPEGYSVSREKKERFSLILESASTNQTSMYLCASRGGRDYSPLHFGNGTRLTVT.

The V call is TRBV11-2, the J call TRBJ1-2; perhaps TRBD1 as D (5 bases). The CDR3 length is 13 residues. V lost 6 bases and J 12 bases, leaving 20 bases between the germline ends. The germline gives CDR1 SGHAT, CDR2 FQNNGV. The CDR3 is CASSLTEGRLNTF. CDR3 coding DNA: TGTGCCAGCAGTCTAACTGAGGGGCGATTAAACACCTTC. Full variable domain (outside the CDR3, taken from reference TRBV11-2 and TRBJ1-2): EAGVAQSPRYKIIEKRQSVAFWCNPISGHATLYWYQQILGQGPKLLIQFQNNGVVDDSQLPKDRFSAERLKGVDSTLKIQPAKLEDSAVYLCASSLTEGRLNTFGSGTRLTVV.

This rearrangement joins TRBV5-8 to TRBJ2-3; 12 nucleotides agree with TRBD2. This CDR3 has 15 residues. Unmatched junction bases numbered 3, after V lost 4 bases and J lost 3 bases. Germline V CDR1 and CDR2: SGHTS, YDEGEE. The CDR3 protein is CASSRLAGETDTQYF. CDR3 sequence (DNA): TGTGCCAGCAGCAGACTAGCGGGGGAAACAGATACGCAGTATTTT.

This clone has a handful of counts. The J gene is TRBJ1-2, the V gene TRBV19; D gene uncertain. The CDR3 is 14 amino acids. CDR1 is LNHDA and CDR2 is SQIVND in the germline V gene (reference sequence). V was shortened by 1 base and J by 7 bases, with 13 bases between the two germline ends. CDR3 nucleotide sequence: TGTGCCAGTAGTATAGGGACCGGCCTGGGTGGCTACACCTTC. Its protein product is CASSIGTGLGGYTF.

The CDR3 DNA sequence: TGCGCCAGCAGCCAAAGGAGTAGCGGCGAGACCCAGTACTTC. This codes for CASSQRSSGETQYF. The chain joins TRBV4-1 to TRBJ2-5; TRBD2 is a possible D gene (6 bases). V lost 2 bases, J lost 5 bases, and 12 bases lay in between. CDR1 is MGHRA and CDR2 is YSYEKL in the germline V gene. The CDR3 has 14 residues.

This chain uses TRBV6-5 with TRBJ1-3; TRBD1 matches at 7 bases. The CDR3 is 14 residues long. J lost 0 bases, V lost 6 bases, and 2 bases had no gene match. Germline CDR1 and CDR2: MNHEY and SVGAGI. The CDR3 protein is CASRDRSSGNTIYF. CDR3 nucleotides: TGTGCCAGCAGGGACAGGAGCTCTGGAAACACCATATATTTT.

Worth noting for this clone: Other DNA variants within this sample encode the same CDR3. The chain has TRBV24-1 and TRBJ1-2, with a weak D call TRBD1 (5 bases). Trimming took 4 bases from V and 5 from J, leaving 10 bases between them. Germline loops: CDR1 KGHDR, CDR2 SFDVKD. The CDR3 sequence is 13 residues long. The CDR3, as DNA: TGTGCCACCAGTGAGGGGGAAGAGTATGGCTACACCTTC. It translates to CATSEGEEYGYTF.

This clone has just a few counts. The gene calls are TRBV24-1 and TRBJ1-4; the match to TRBD1 covers 8 bases. CDR3 length: 15 residues. Germline CDR1 reads KGHDR; CDR2 reads SFDVKD. V lost 4 bases to trimming and J lost 4 bases; unmatched junction nucleotides: 4. CDR3 nucleotide sequence: TGTGCCACCAGTGACCCAGACAGGGGTAATGAAAAACTGTTTTTT. This sequence encodes CATSDPDRGNEKLFF.

This clone was seen a handful of times. The gene calls are TRBV5-1 and TRBJ2-3; 14 bases are shared with TRBD2. Germline CDR1 is SGHRS and CDR2 is YFSETQ. This CDR3 region has 18 residues. V lost 4 bases to trimming and J lost 1 base; unmatched junction nucleotides: 8. The CDR3 here is CASSIGTSGRGGTDTQYF. The CDR3 nucleotides read TGCGCCAGCAGCATCGGGACTAGCGGGAGAGGTGGCACAGATACGCAGTATTTT.

The chain couples TRBV27 to TRBJ1-5; no definite D call. The CDR3 length is 13 residues. V lost 2 bases, J lost 4 bases, and 6 bases lay in between. The germline CDR1 and CDR2 sequences are MNHEY and SMNVEV (reference sequence). CDR3 residues: CASSLRQNQPQHF. The CDR3 nucleotides are TGTGCCAGCAGTTTAAGGCAGAATCAGCCCCAGCATTTT.

The rearrangement uses TRBV7-2 and TRBJ2-1; the match to TRBD2 covers 10 bases. The CDR3 is 15 amino acids. Germline V CDR1 and CDR2: SGHTA, FQGNSA. V gave up 3 bases and J gave up 7 bases; unmatched junction bases: 6. CDR3 coding DNA: TGTGCCAGCAGCTTTAGCGGGGGGCCGCGGAATGAGCAGTTCTTC. It yields the protein CASSFSGGPRNEQFF. Filled out from reference TRBV7-2 and TRBJ2-1, the complete variable domain reads GAGVSQSPSNKVTEKGKDVELRCDPISGHTALYWYRQSLGQGLEFLIYFQGNSAPDKSGLPSDRFSAERTGGSVSTLTIQRTQQEDSAVYLCASSFSGGPRNEQFFGPGTRLTVL.

The rearrangement links TRBV11-2 to TRBJ2-1; D uncertain. CDR1 SGHAT and CDR2 FQNNGV come from the germline V gene. Trimming shortened V by 5 bases and J by 5 bases, and 4 bases separated the two germline ends. The CDR3 runs to 11 residues. The CDR3 nucleotides read TGTGCCAGCAGCATTAACAATGAGCAGTTCTTC. This translates into CASSINNEQFF.

The chain carries TRBV5-4 and TRBJ1-3; no clear D gene. CDR1 and CDR2 (germline): SGHNT, YYREEE (reference sequence). This CDR3 is 15 amino acids long. The ends were cut back, 0 bases at V and 2 bases at J, with 9 bases in the middle. CDR3 sequence (DNA): TGTGCCAGCAGCTTGGATTTGACAACTGGAAACACCATATATTTT. Its translation: CASSLDLTTGNTIYF. The full variable domain, completed using reference TRBV5-4 and TRBJ1-3, is ETGVTQSPTHLIKTRGQQVTLRCSSQSGHNTVSWYQQALGQGPQFIFQYYREEENGRGNFPPRFSGLQFPNYSSELNVNALELDDSALYLCASSLDLTTGNTIYFGEGSWLTVV.